The sequence of this TCR beta chain was determined in a study of blood T cell repertoires in COVID-19. As for the study in general: COVID-19 samples, acute and convalescent, were from the United States, Italy and Spain. The cDNA or gDNA used as material had been derived from T cells, B-cell-depleted T cells, or PBMCs.

In the original analysis: For nucleated cells, counts were estimated from reference gene primer amplification. The repertoire was sequenced with immunoSEQ multiplex PCR; TCRdb's copy has only in-frame clones and lacks some. V and J calls and clone size are copied from that table; D and trimming were computed from the DNA. In the table there are 70,000 or so clones, 85% to 90% of which are singletons. The V end was cut by 6 bases, the J end by 0 bases, with 11 bases between. There are 14 residues in the CDR3. The germline CDR1 and CDR2 sequences are MNHEY and SVGEGT. The sample comprised peripheral blood. The gene calls are TRBV6-2 or TRBV6-3 and TRBJ1-1, with no clear D. This receptor was taken from a man in his 70s with active or convalescent COVID-19. CDR3 in DNA: TGTGCCAGCAGCCCCCGAGGAGTGAACACTGAAGCTTTCTTT. It is translated as CASSPRGVNTEAFF.